One and the same sample provided the 30 T cell receptor beta chains below, sequenced in a study of CD8 T cells in Susac syndrome (dated 2019 in TCRdb). Libraries were prepared through the immunoSEQ multiplex PCR assay. RNA was extracted using the RNeasy kit, and roughly 0.5 to 1 microgram was reverse transcribed with random hexamers. TCRdb trimmed the raw reads at Q25, called clones with MiXCR and kept productive beta chains. When rows share a CDR3 protein, they turn into one entry using the most common DNA and genes. Counted in this sample were some 300,000 distinct CDR3 sequences; approximately 90% of them appeared once. Clones ranked in the top ten supply under 0.2% of the sample. Sequences were obtained from CD8+ T cells from PBMCs. The receptors shown here come from a human donor with multiple sclerosis.

The chain has TRBV20-1 and TRBJ2-7; D gene ambiguous. Germline CDR1 DFQATT, CDR2 SNEGSKA (reference sequence). The CDR3 has 13 residues. The V and J ends lost 0 bases and 2 bases respectively, with 8 bases between them. This CDR3 reads CSARDNRAYEQYF. The CDR3 DNA is TGCAGTGCTAGAGACAACAGAGCCTACGAGCAGTACTTC.

This clonotype was picked up one time. The genes are TRBV4-2 and TRBJ2-3, with a possible D match to TRBD2 (6 bases). The CDR3 contains 16 residues. The germline V gene has CDR1 LGHNA and CDR2 YNFKEQ. V was pared by 0 bases and J by 6 bases, with 16 bases between. Written as DNA, the CDR3 is TGTGCCAGCAGCCAAGATCAGGAGGGAGGACGGGATACGCAGTATTTT. Translating gives CASSQDQEGGRDTQYF.

The chain links TRBV27 to TRBJ1-1; 7 nucleotides agree with TRBD1. Germline V gene sequence: CDR1 MNHEY, CDR2 SMNVEV (reference sequence). This CDR3 comprises 14 residues. V lost 3 bases, J lost 4 bases, and 5 bases stayed unmatched. The CDR3 DNA reads as TGTGCCAGCAGTTTTACAGGGGTTGTCACTGAAGCTTTCTTT. As protein: CASSFTGVVTEAFF.

The genes are TRBV11-3 and TRBJ1-1; D is unclear. The CDR3 is 15 residues long. V shed 0 bases and J shed 4 bases, with 12 bases lying between them. Germline V gene sequence: CDR1 SGHNT, CDR2 YENEEA. The CDR3 nucleotides are TGTGCCAGCAGCTTAGATCACAGAACCTTCACTGAAGCTTTCTTT. It specifies CASSLDHRTFTEAFF.

The chain recombines TRBV11-2 with TRBJ2-5; 7 bases match TRBD2. Trimming at V came to 5 bases and at J to 1 base, leaving 22 bases not matched to a gene. Germline CDR1 is SGHAT and CDR2 is FQNNGV. The CDR3 spans 20 residues. CDR3 in DNA: TGTGCCAGCAGCCCCGTTGGATGGACTAGGCCTAGGGCCCTCCAAGAGACCCAGTACTTC. Translating gives CASSPVGWTRPRALQETQYF. The whole variable domain, filled in from reference TRBV11-2 and TRBJ2-5, reads EAGVAQSPRYKIIEKRQSVAFWCNPISGHATLYWYQQILGQGPKLLIQFQNNGVVDDSQLPKDRFSAERLKGVDSTLKIQPAKLEDSAVYLCASSPVGWTRPRALQETQYFGPGTRLLVL.

The chain has TRBV6-6 and TRBJ2-7, with D maybe TRBD2 (6 bases). CDR1 is MNHNY, CDR2 SVGAGI, per germline (reference sequence). This CDR3 region has 14 residues. Trimming removed 2 bases from V and 3 bases from J, with 11 bases in between. CDR3 region: CASSYGGNNYEQYF. The CDR3 DNA is TGTGCCAGCAGTTACGGCGGGAACAACTACGAGCAGTACTTC.

The J gene is TRBJ2-3, the V gene TRBV6-6; no clear D. Per the germline V gene, CDR1 is MNHNY and CDR2 is SVGAGI (reference sequence). Deletions cut 4 bases from V and 2 bases from J, with 4 bases between. CDR3 length: 12 amino acids. The chain's CDR3 is CASSSPTDTQYF. The DNA for the CDR3 is TGTGCCAGCAGTTCCCCCACAGATACGCAGTATTTT.

This chain uses TRBV7-3 with TRBJ2-2; no definite D call. The V end lost 4 bases, the J end lost 6 bases, and 9 bases lay between the germline ends. Germline CDR1 is SGHTA and CDR2 is FQGTGA. The CDR3 extends over 13 amino acids. In DNA form, the CDR3 reads TGTGCCAGCAGCTCTGACGTGTCCGGGGAGCTGTTTTTT. Its translation: CASSSDVSGELFF.

The chain couples TRBV7-3 to TRBJ2-3, with a possible D match to TRBD1 (5 bases). The length of the CDR3 is 14 residues. CDR1 and CDR2 (germline): SGHTA, FQGTGA. The V gene lost 8 bases and the J gene lost 1 base, with 13 bases spanning the gap. For the CDR3, the DNA is TGTGCCAGCGGCCAGGGCATCGGCACAGATACGCAGTATTTT. Its translation is CASGQGIGTDTQYF.

V and J are TRBV9 and TRBJ1-4; the D is unclear. The CDR3 contains 17 residues. V was pared by 3 bases and J by 2 bases, with 17 bases between. Germline loops: CDR1 SGDLS, CDR2 YYNGEE. The CDR3 here is CASSAPSDGPTNEKLFF. The CDR3 nucleotides read TGTGCCAGCAGCGCACCGTCGGACGGCCCCACTAATGAAAAACTGTTTTTT.

This chain links TRBV27 with TRBJ2-7, with TRBD1 as a possible D gene (6 bases). With 1 base removed from V and 2 bases from J, the gap between germline ends came to 12 bases. In germline, CDR1 is MNHEY, CDR2 SMNVEV (reference sequence). CDR3 length: 15 residues. The CDR3 here is CASSLYRVNPYEQYF. The CDR3 bases are TGTGCCAGCAGTTTATACAGGGTCAATCCCTACGAGCAGTACTTC.

The rearrangement links TRBV4-1 to TRBJ2-1, with 9 positions matching TRBD2. CDR1 is MGHRA, CDR2 YSYEKL, per germline. The CDR3 is 15 amino acids. With 1 base clipped from V and 6 bases from J, the junction kept 4 bases outside the gene matches. The CDR3, as DNA: TGCGCCAGCAGCCAAGTTCTAGCGGGGATCAATGAGCAGTTCTTC. Translated, it gives CASSQVLAGINEQFF.

The gene calls are TRBV18 and TRBJ1-2; 7 positions match TRBD1. The CDR3 is 14 amino acids. The J segment lost 2 bases and the V segment lost 3 bases, leaving 3 bases of the junction unmatched. Germline V CDR1 and CDR2: KGHSH, LQKENI. The CDR3 region has the DNA TGTGCCAGCTCACCGCCGGACAGGAACTATGGCTACACCTTC. Translated, it gives CASSPPDRNYGYTF.

The J gene is TRBJ2-7, the V gene TRBV7-9, with 10 bases fitting TRBD1. The germline CDR1 and CDR2 sequences are SEHNR and FQNEAQ (reference sequence). This CDR3 region has 16 residues. The ends lost 4 bases at V and 2 bases at J; junction bases unmatched: 8. CDR3 sequence reads: CASSSPGTGVTYEQYF. The CDR3 bases are TGTGCCAGCAGCTCGCCCGGGACAGGGGTGACCTACGAGCAGTACTTC. Supplemented by reference TRBV7-9 and TRBJ2-7, the full variable domain reads DTGVSQNPRHKITKRGQNVTFRCDPISEHNRLYWYRQTLGQGPEFLTYFQNEAQLEKSRLLSDRFSAERPKGSFSTLEIQRTEQGDSAMYLCASSSPGTGVTYEQYFGPGTRLTVT.

This chain links TRBV6-4 with TRBJ2-1; 8 positions agree with TRBD1. V trimming: 8 bases; J trimming: 9 bases; junction bases outside the gene matches: 18. Per the germline V gene, CDR1 is MRHNA and CDR2 is SNTAGT. The CDR3 spans 16 residues. The CDR3 reads CASPSTGTGVEGEQFF. DNA for the CDR3: TGTGCCAGCCCATCAACCGGGACAGGCGTCGAGGGTGAGCAGTTCTTC.

The genes are TRBV25-1 and TRBJ2-1; possibly TRBD2 for D (5 bases). Deletions cut 4 bases from V and 7 bases from J, with 11 bases between. The CDR3 has 13 amino acids. CDR1 is MGHDK, CDR2 SYGVNS, per germline. The CDR3, as DNA: TGTGCCAGCAGTGTTGTAGAGGGAAATGAGCAGTTCTTC. Its protein is CASSVVEGNEQFF.

The V gene is TRBV11-2, the J gene TRBJ1-5, with 9 nucleotides matching TRBD1. The CDR3 has 16 amino acids. Germline CDR1 and CDR2: SGHAT and FQNNGV. V dropped 6 bases and J dropped 4; count of bases not matched to a gene: 10. The CDR3, as DNA: TGTGCCAGCAGTTCCGGGACAGGGTCCAGGAATCAGCCCCAGCATTTT. It translates to CASSSGTGSRNQPQHF.

The rearrangement uses TRBV28 and TRBJ2-7, with 10 nucleotides matching TRBD1. Germline CDR1 and CDR2: MDHEN and SYDVKM. V trimming: 2 bases; J trimming: 2 bases; junction bases outside the gene matches: 9. The CDR3 extends over 17 amino acids. The CDR3 loop is CASSLMDRGSPTYEQYF. The CDR3 nucleotides read TGTGCCAGCAGTTTAATGGACAGGGGGTCCCCTACCTACGAGCAGTACTTC.

This rearrangement joins TRBV5-1 to TRBJ1-2, with D possibly being TRBD1 (5 bases). The germline V and J ends were trimmed by 0 bases and 4 bases, with 13 bases remaining between them. Germline V gene lookup returns CDR1 SGHRS and CDR2 YFSETQ. This CDR3 is 15 amino acids long. The CDR3 DNA reads as TGCGCCAGCAGCTTGGTTCAGGGATCGAGCTATGGCTACACCTTC. It is translated as CASSLVQGSSYGYTF.

The V call is TRBV9, the J call TRBJ2-1, with D perhaps TRBD1 (5 bases). Trimming cost V 2 bases and J 0 bases, with 12 bases left between them. The CDR3 consists of 16 residues. Germline V CDR1 and CDR2: SGDLS, YYNGEE. CDR3 sequence reads: CASSVPQDSSYNEQFF. CDR3 in DNA: TGTGCCAGCAGCGTCCCACAGGATAGCTCCTACAATGAGCAGTTCTTC.

This chain links TRBV7-9 with TRBJ1-1, with D hard to call. V was cut by 7 bases and J by 0 bases, with 15 bases left in between. Per the germline V gene, CDR1 is SEHNR and CDR2 is FQNEAQ (reference sequence). CDR3 length: 15 amino acids. CDR3 sequence (DNA): TGTGCCAGCACCGACAAAGGTGGGGTGAACACTGAAGCTTTCTTT. It encodes CASTDKGGVNTEAFF.

The gene calls are TRBV12-3 or TRBV12-4 and TRBJ2-2, with a tentative D call TRBD2 (5 bases). V was clipped by 0 bases and J by 6 bases, with 20 bases between them. There are 18 residues in the CDR3. CDR3 nucleotide sequence: TGTGCCAGCAGTTTAGCGGGCGCCCCTCCAACTAGGCCCGGGGAGCTGTTTTTT. It yields the protein CASSLAGAPPTRPGELFF.

The genes are TRBV19 and TRBJ2-1; TRBD1 matches at 7 bases. V dropped 4 bases and J dropped 2; count of bases not matched to a gene: 2. Germline V lookup: CDR1 LNHDA, CDR2 SQIVND (reference sequence). The CDR3 totals 14 residues. Here the CDR3 reads CASSTGGAYNEQFF. In DNA form, the CDR3 reads TGTGCCAGTAGTACAGGGGGTGCCTACAATGAGCAGTTCTTC.

This chain links TRBV12-3 or TRBV12-4 with TRBJ2-1, with 7 positions matching TRBD2. Losses at the gene ends were 6 bases for V and 7 bases for J; bases not matched to a gene: 12. This CDR3 contains 15 residues. CDR3 in amino acids: CASSPLGGSGNEQFF. The CDR3, as DNA: TGTGCCAGCAGCCCCTTGGGCGGGAGCGGGAATGAGCAGTTCTTC.

The chain is built from TRBV6-2 or TRBV6-3 and TRBJ2-3, with 9 positions matching TRBD2. CDR3 length: 14 residues. Germline V lookup: CDR1 MNHEY, CDR2 SVGEGT. V was pared by 8 bases and J by 0 bases, with 3 bases of the junction left unmatched. The DNA for the CDR3 is TGTGCCAGCCAGCTAGCGGGGAGCACAGATACGCAGTATTTT. Translating gives CASQLAGSTDTQYF.

The chain couples TRBV30 to TRBJ2-1; 8 nucleotides line up with TRBD1. CDR3 length: 13 amino acids. The V gene's germline CDR1 is GTSNPN and CDR2 SVGIG (reference sequence). The V gene end was trimmed by 2 bases and the J gene end by 8 bases; junction bases not matched to a gene: 5. DNA of the CDR3: TGTGCCTGGAGTTTGCAGGGGGCGGATGAGCAGTTCTTC. It yields the protein CAWSLQGADEQFF.

The chain is built from TRBV6-1 and TRBJ1-2, with D possibly matching TRBD1 (5 bases). The V gene lost 0 bases and the J gene lost 8 bases, with 16 bases spanning the gap. The CDR3 has 15 amino acids. Germline CDR1 MNHNS, CDR2 SASEGT. In DNA form, the CDR3 reads TGTGCCAGCAGTGAAGCTGAAGCGGGACCTGTCGGCTACACCTTC. Translation: CASSEAEAGPVGYTF.

The chain carries TRBV25-1 and TRBJ1-1; D not resolved. Germline values: CDR1 MGHDK, CDR2 SYGVNS. With 7 bases removed from V and 3 bases from J, the gap between germline ends came to 12 bases. The CDR3 contains 13 residues. This chain's CDR3 is CASTEGGYTEAFF. The CDR3 DNA reads TGTGCCAGCACCGAGGGTGGGTACACTGAAGCTTTCTTT.

This clonotype appeared a single time. This sequence joins TRBV5-1 and TRBJ2-7, with no clear D. Deletions cut 4 bases from V and 3 bases from J, with 23 bases between. There are 17 residues in the CDR3. Germline V gene sequence: CDR1 SGHRS, CDR2 YFSETQ. CDR3 coding DNA: TGCGCCAGCAGCCCACTTTTTCGGGTACTAACTGACTACGAGCAGTACTTC. Encoded protein: CASSPLFRVLTDYEQYF.

The chain recombines TRBV5-4 with TRBJ2-7; 10 nucleotides agree with TRBD2. The CDR3 covers 16 residues. J gave up 5 bases and V 6 bases, and 14 bases lay outside the gene matches. Germline V gene sequence: CDR1 SGHNT, CDR2 YYREEE (reference sequence). Here the CDR3 DNA reads TGTGCCAGCACCCTGACCTTAGCGGGGGGTTTGAACGAGCAGTACTTC. As protein: CASTLTLAGGLNEQYF.